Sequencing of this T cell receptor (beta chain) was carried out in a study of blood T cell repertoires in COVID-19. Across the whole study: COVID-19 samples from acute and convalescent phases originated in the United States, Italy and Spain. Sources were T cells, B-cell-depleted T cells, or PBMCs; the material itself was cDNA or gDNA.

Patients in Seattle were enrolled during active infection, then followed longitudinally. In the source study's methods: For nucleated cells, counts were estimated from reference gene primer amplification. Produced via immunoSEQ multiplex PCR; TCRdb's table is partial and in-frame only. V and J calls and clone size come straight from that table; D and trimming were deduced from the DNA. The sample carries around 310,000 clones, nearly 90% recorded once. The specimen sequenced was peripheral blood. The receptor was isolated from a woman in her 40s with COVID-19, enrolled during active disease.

CDR3 bases: TGTGCCAGCAGCTTGGACGGGACTAGCGGACCTAGCTCCTACAATGAGCAGTTCTTC. Its protein is CASSLDGTSGPSSYNEQFF. The V call is TRBV5-5, the J call TRBJ2-1; 11 nucleotides agree with TRBD2. V lost 0 bases and J lost 0; bases outside the gene matches: 8. The length of the CDR3 is 19 residues. CDR1 is SGHKS, CDR2 YYEKEE, per germline (reference sequence).